This T cell receptor (beta chain) was sequenced in a study of blood T cell repertoires in COVID-19. Each participant's cohort was designated according to participant-reported clinical history. Sequencing was performed with immunoSEQ multiplex PCR; in TCRdb, only in-frame clones are kept and a portion is missing. The sample lists about 280,000 clones, more than 80% occurring once. In germline, CDR1 is SNHLY, CDR2 FYNNEI. The CDR3 contains 16 residues. V lost 8 bases to trimming and J lost 4 bases; unmatched junction nucleotides: 15. The chain carries TRBV2 and TRBJ1-1; 8 bases align to TRBD1. The sequence derives from a woman aged 25 to 39 with acute COVID-19. The sample comprised PBMCs or T cells enriched from blood (not recorded which). CDR3 DNA sequence: TGTGCCAGCGTTTTCCAGGGGGCCGTCATGATCACTGAAGCTTTCTTT. Translation: CASVFQGAVMITEAFF.